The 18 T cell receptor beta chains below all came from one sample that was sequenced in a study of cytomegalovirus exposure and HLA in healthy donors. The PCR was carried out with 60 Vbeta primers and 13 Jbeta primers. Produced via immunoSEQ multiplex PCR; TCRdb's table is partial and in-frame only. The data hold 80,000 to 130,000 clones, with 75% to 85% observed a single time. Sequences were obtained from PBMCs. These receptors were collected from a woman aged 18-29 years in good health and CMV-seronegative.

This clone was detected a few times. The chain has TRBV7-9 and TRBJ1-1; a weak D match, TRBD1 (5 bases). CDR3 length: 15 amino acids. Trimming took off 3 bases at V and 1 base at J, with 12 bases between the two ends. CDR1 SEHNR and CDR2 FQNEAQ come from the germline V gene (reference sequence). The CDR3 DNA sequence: TGTGCCAGCAGCTTCCCCCGCCAGGGGAACACTGAAGCTTTCTTT. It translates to CASSFPRQGNTEAFF.

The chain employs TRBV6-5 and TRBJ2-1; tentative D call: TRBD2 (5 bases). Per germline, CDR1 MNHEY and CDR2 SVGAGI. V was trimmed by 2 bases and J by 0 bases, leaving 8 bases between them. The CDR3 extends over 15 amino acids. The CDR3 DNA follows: TGTGCCAGCAGTTACGGGGAGCCCTCCTACAATGAGCAGTTCTTC. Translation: CASSYGEPSYNEQFF.

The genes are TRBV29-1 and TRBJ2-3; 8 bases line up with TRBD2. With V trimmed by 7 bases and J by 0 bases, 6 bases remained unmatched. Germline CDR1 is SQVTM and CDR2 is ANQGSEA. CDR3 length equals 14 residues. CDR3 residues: CSAATSASTDTQYF. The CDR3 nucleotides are TGCAGCGCCGCGACTAGCGCTAGCACAGATACGCAGTATTTT.

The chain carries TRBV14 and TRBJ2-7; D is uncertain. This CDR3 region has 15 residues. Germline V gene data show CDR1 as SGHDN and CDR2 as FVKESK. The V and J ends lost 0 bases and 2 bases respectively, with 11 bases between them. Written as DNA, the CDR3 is TGTGCCAGCAGCCAAGAAGATCGTAGCACCTACGAGCAGTACTTC. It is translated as CASSQEDRSTYEQYF.

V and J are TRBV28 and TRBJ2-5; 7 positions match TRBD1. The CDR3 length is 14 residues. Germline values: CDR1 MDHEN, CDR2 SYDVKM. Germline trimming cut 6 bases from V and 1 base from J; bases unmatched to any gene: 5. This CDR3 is CASRGTVIQETQYF. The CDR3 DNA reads TGTGCCAGCAGGGGGACAGTCATCCAAGAGACCCAGTACTTC.

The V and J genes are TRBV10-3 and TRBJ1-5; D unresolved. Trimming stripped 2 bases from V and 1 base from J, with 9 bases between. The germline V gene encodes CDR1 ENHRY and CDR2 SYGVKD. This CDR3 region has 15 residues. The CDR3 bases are TGTGCCATCAGTGAGCGGGGTGCCAGCAATCAGCCCCAGCATTTT. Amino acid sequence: CAISERGASNQPQHF.

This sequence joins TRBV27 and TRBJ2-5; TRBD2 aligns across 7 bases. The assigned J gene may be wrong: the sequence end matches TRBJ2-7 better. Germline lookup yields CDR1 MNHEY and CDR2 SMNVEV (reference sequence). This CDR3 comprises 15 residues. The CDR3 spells CASRYSGISSYEQYF. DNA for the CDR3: TGTGCCAGCAGATACAGCGGGATCAGCTCCTACGAGCAGTACTTC.

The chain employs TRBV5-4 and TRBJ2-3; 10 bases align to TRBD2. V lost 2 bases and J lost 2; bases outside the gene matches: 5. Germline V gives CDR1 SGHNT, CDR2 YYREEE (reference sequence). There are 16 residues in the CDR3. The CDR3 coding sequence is TGTGCCAGCAGCTTTCCTGGGACTAGCGTCACAGATACGCAGTATTTT. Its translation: CASSFPGTSVTDTQYF.

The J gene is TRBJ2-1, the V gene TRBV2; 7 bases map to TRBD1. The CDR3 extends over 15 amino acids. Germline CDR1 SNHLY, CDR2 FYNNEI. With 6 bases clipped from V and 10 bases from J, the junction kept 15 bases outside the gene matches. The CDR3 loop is CASSKGAGQVYEQFF. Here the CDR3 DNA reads TGTGCCAGCAGCAAGGGGGCCGGCCAAGTCTACGAGCAGTTCTTC.

CDR3 amino acids: CASSKLAGGADTGELFF. As DNA, the CDR3 is TGTGCCAGCAGTAAACTAGCGGGAGGGGCGGACACCGGGGAGCTGTTTTTT. This sequence joins TRBV25-1 and TRBJ2-2; 13 nucleotides align to TRBD2. Looked up from germline, CDR1 is MGHDK and CDR2 is SYGVNS. The V gene end was trimmed by 5 bases and the J gene end by 3 bases; junction bases not matched to a gene: 6. The CDR3 consists of 17 residues.

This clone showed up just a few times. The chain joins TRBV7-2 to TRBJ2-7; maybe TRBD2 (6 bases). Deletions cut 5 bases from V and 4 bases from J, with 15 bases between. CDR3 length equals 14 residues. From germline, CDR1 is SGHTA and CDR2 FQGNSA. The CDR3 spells CASSRGGNGYEQYF. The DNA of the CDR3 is TGTGCCAGCAGCCGGGGCGGGAATGGGTACGAGCAGTACTTC.

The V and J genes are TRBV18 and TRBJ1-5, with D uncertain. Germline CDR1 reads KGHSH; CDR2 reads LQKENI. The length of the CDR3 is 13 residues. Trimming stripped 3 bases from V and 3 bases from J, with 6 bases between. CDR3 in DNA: TGTGCCAGCTCACCTGGGCTCAATCAGCCCCAGCATTTT. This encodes CASSPGLNQPQHF.

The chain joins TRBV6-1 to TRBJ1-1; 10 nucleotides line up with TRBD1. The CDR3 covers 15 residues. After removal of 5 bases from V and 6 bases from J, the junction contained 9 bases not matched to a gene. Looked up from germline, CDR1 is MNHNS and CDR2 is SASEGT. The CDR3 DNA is TGTGCCAGCAGTTCACAGGGACAGGGGAAACCTGAAGCTTTCTTT. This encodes CASSSQGQGKPEAFF.

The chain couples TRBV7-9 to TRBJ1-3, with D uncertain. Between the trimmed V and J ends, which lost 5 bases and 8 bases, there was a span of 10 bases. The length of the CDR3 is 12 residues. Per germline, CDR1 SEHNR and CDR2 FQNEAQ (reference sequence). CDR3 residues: CASSQDGYTIYF. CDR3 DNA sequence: TGTGCCAGCAGCCAGGATGGGTACACCATATATTTT.

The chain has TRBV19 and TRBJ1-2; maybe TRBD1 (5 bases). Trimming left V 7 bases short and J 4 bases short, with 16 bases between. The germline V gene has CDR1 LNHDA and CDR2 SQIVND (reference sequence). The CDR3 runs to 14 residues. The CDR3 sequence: CASIPGQGTYGYTF. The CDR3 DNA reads TGTGCCAGTATACCAGGGCAGGGCACCTATGGCTACACCTTC.

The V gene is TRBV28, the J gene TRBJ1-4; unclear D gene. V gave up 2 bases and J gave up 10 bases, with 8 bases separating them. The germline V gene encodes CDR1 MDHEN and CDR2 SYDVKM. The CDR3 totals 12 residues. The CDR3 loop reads CASSLRRRKLFF. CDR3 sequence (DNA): TGTGCCAGCAGTTTACGAAGGAGAAAACTGTTTTTT.

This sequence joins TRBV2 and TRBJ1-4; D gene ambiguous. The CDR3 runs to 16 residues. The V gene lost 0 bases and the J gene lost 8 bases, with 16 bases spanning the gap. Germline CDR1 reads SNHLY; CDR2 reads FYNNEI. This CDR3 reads CASSEARYPTEEKLFF. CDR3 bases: TGTGCCAGCAGTGAAGCCCGCTACCCAACTGAGGAAAAACTGTTTTTT. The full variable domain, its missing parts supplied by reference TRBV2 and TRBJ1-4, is EPEVTQTPSHQVTQMGQEVILRCVPISNHLYFYWYRQILGQKVEFLVSFYNNEISEKSEIFDDQFSVERPDGSNFTLKIRSTKLEDSAMYFCASSEARYPTEEKLFFGSGTQLSVL.

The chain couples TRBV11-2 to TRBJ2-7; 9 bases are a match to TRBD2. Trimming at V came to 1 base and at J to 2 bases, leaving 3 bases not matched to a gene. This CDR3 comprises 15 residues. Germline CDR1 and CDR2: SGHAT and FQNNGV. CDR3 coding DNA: TGTGCCAGCAGCTTAGGTGCGGGAGGGACCTACGAGCAGTACTTC. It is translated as CASSLGAGGTYEQYF.